The text below deals with one T cell receptor beta chain. The record originates from a study of shared clonotypes between healthy human individuals. As defined, naive CD8 cells were CD45RO-negative and positively selected for CCR7, with terminally differentiated effector memory CD45RA+ cells excluded. Each donor was a Caucasian adult residing in Nashville, Tennessee. The germline CDR1 and CDR2 sequences are LGHNT and FRNRAP. With V trimmed by 4 bases and J by 2 bases, 7 bases remained unmatched. This CDR3 comprises 16 residues. The data were produced by immunoSEQ multiplex PCR, yet TCRdb's version contains in-frame clones alone and is incomplete. The sample has around 650,000 clones; 95% to 96% are singletons.

The chain links TRBV12-5 to TRBJ1-3, with 8 bases aligning to TRBD1. The clonotype originates from a woman aged 30 to 39 in good health. Material for sequencing was naive CD8+ T cells sorted from blood. As DNA, the CDR3 is TGTGCTAGTGGTTGTCCCCCGGGACAGGCTGGAAACACCATATATTTT. It specifies CASGCPPGQAGNTIYF.